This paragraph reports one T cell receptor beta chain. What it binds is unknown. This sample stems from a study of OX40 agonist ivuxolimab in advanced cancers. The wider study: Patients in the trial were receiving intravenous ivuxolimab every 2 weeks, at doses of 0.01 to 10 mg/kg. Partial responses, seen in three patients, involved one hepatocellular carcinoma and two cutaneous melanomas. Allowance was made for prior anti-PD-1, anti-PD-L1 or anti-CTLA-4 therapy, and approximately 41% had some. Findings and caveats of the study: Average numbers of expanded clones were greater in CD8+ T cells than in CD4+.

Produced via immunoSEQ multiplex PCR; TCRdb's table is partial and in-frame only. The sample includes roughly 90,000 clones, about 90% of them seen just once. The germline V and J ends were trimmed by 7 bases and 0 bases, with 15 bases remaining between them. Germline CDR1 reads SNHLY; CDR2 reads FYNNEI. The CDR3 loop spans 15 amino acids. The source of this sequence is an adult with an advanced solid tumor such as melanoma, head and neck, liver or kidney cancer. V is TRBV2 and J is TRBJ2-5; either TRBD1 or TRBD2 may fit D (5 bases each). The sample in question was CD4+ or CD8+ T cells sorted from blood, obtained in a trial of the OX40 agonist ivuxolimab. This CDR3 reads CASTRDGGYQETQYF. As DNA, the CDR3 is TGTGCCAGCACCCGCGATGGGGGATACCAAGAGACCCAGTACTTC.